A single sample is the source of the 24 T cell receptor beta chains below, sequenced in a study of OX40 agonist ivuxolimab in advanced cancers. Data came from immunoSEQ multiplex PCR; TCRdb stores just in-frame clones and leaves some out. The sample contains over 30,000 clones, more than 70% of which appear only once. Specimen: CD4+ or CD8+ T cells sorted from blood, collected in a trial of the OX40 agonist ivuxolimab. The source is an adult with an advanced solid tumor such as melanoma, head and neck, liver or kidney cancer.

This sequence joins TRBV2 and TRBJ1-5, with 8 bases aligning to TRBD1. This CDR3 contains 15 residues. Trimming cost V 2 bases and J 8 bases; bases outside gene matches: 8. Germline CDR1 and CDR2: SNHLY and FYNNEI. The CDR3 DNA reads TGTGCCAGCAGTGAATCGGGACAGGTCGGTAAGCCCCAGCATTTT. Amino acids: CASSESGQVGKPQHF.

The CDR3 coding sequence is TGTGCCAGTAGTGCTAGCAGAGCGAACACCGGGGAGCTGTTTTTT. This translates into CASSASRANTGELFF. The chain employs TRBV19 and TRBJ2-2, with D maybe TRBD2 (5 bases). Germline CDR1 is LNHDA and CDR2 is SQIVND (reference sequence). V lost 5 bases to trimming and J lost 0 bases, with 10 bases between them. The CDR3 loop spans 15 amino acids. The full variable domain, in which reference TRBV19 and TRBJ2-2 provide the parts outside the CDR3, is DGGITQSPKYLFRKEGQNVTLSCEQNLNHDAMYWYRQDPGQGLRLIYYSQIVNDFQKGDIAEGYSVSREKKESFPLTVTSAQKNPTAFYLCASSASRANTGELFFGEGSRLTVL.

The rearrangement uses TRBV1 and TRBJ2-1; the table names TRBD2, a call not compared with the DNA. TRBV1 is marked as a pseudogene. This CDR3 contains 16 residues. CDR3 nucleotide sequence: TGCACCAGCAGCTCGGGGGGCAGGAGCTCCTACAATGAGCAGTTCTTC. It codes for CTSSSGGRSSYNEQFF.

The J gene is TRBJ1-3, the V gene TRBV5-4; TRBD1 matches 7 bases. The CDR3 is made up of 18 amino acids. Germline CDR1 and CDR2: SGHNT and YYREEE (reference sequence). V shed 5 bases, J shed 0 bases, and the junction held 14 bases outside the gene matches. In DNA form, the CDR3 reads TGTGCCAGCAGTTCCGGGAGGAACAGGGGAAGCTCTGGAAACACCATATATTTT. Amino acid sequence: CASSSGRNRGSSGNTIYF.

The rearrangement uses TRBV11-2 and TRBJ1-1; 7 nucleotides align to TRBD1. Per the germline V gene, CDR1 is SGHAT and CDR2 is FQNNGV. The CDR3 runs 17 residues. J lost 1 base, V lost 5 bases, and 13 bases had no gene match. Here the CDR3 DNA reads TGTGCCAGCAGCCCCCACCCCGACAGGGTACGGAACACTGAAGCTTTCTTT. Amino acids: CASSPHPDRVRNTEAFF. The full variable domain, its missing parts supplied by reference TRBV11-2 and TRBJ1-1, is EAGVAQSPRYKIIEKRQSVAFWCNPISGHATLYWYQQILGQGPKLLIQFQNNGVVDDSQLPKDRFSAERLKGVDSTLKIQPAKLEDSAVYLCASSPHPDRVRNTEAFFGQGTRLTVV.

The chain employs TRBV5-4 and TRBJ1-1, with 8 bases fitting TRBD1. V shed 3 bases and J 3 bases; nucleotides not matched to a gene: 7. There are 15 residues in the CDR3. Germline CDR1 SGHNT, CDR2 YYREEE (reference sequence). The CDR3 reads CASSSAPTGDTEAFF. The CDR3 DNA follows: TGTGCCAGCAGCTCCGCCCCGACAGGGGACACTGAAGCTTTCTTT.

The rearrangement links TRBV9 to TRBJ1-4; D gene ambiguous. V was pared by 0 bases and J by 2 bases, with 8 bases between. CDR1 and CDR2 from the germline V gene are SGDLS and YYNGEE. This CDR3 contains 15 residues. This chain's CDR3 is CASSVGFRTNEKLFF. The CDR3 DNA sequence: TGTGCCAGCAGCGTAGGGTTTCGGACTAATGAAAAACTGTTTTTT.

The rearrangement links TRBV28 to TRBJ2-7; TRBD1 matches at 7 bases. V dropped 6 bases and J dropped 3; count of bases not matched to a gene: 8. CDR3 length equals 14 residues. Germline V gene data show CDR1 as MDHEN and CDR2 as SYDVKM. The CDR3 loop is CASSRRQGFYEQYF. Here the CDR3 DNA reads TGTGCCAGCAGCCGAAGACAGGGTTTCTACGAGCAGTACTTC. The full variable domain, completed using reference TRBV28 and TRBJ2-7, is DVKVTQSSRYLVKRTGEKVFLECVQDMDHENMFWYRQDPGLGLRLIYFSYDVKMKEKGDIPEGYSVSREKKERFSLILESASTNQTSMYLCASSRRQGFYEQYFGPGTRLTVT.

The chain has TRBV10-2 and TRBJ2-5, with TRBD1 identical over 8 bases. V gave up 0 bases and J gave up 0 bases; unmatched junction bases: 6. This CDR3 contains 17 residues. The V gene's germline CDR1 is WSHSY and CDR2 SAAADI. CDR3 sequence: CASSESADRVYQETQYF. CDR3 DNA sequence: TGCGCCAGCAGTGAGTCCGCGGACAGGGTCTACCAAGAGACCCAGTACTTC.

In its sample, this clone was seen a few times. V usage is TRBV28 and J usage is TRBJ1-1; 11 bases align to TRBD1. Germline CDR1 and CDR2: MDHEN and SYDVKM. Trimming cost V 5 bases and J 9 bases; bases outside gene matches: 8. The CDR3 loop spans 14 amino acids. In nucleotides, the CDR3 is TGTGCCAGCAGTCTCCGGACAGGGGGCGCAAAAGCTTTCTTT. Protein product: CASSLRTGGAKAFF.

This chain links TRBV5-4 with TRBJ1-1, with a tentative D call TRBD1 (6 bases). Per the germline V gene, CDR1 is SGHNT and CDR2 is YYREEE (reference sequence). This CDR3 region has 14 residues. V gave up 4 bases and J gave up 0 bases, with 10 bases separating them. The CDR3 is CASSLTGMNTEAFF. In DNA, the CDR3 is TGTGCCAGCAGCCTAACAGGGATGAACACTGAAGCTTTCTTT.

The chain has TRBV7-7 and TRBJ1-1; 7 bases agree with TRBD1. V was pared by 5 bases and J by 3 bases, with 3 bases of the junction left unmatched. Per the germline V gene, CDR1 is SSHAT and CDR2 is FNYEAQ (reference sequence). The CDR3 runs to 13 residues. The CDR3 spells CASSTDRDTEAFF. The CDR3 DNA follows: TGTGCCAGCAGCACCGACAGGGACACTGAAGCTTTCTTT. The full variable domain, its missing parts supplied by reference TRBV7-7 and TRBJ1-1, is GAGVSQSPRYKVTKRGQDVTLRCDPISSHATLYWYQQALGQGPEFLTYFNYEAQPDKSGLPSDRFSAERPEGSISTLTIQRTEQRDSAMYRCASSTDRDTEAFFGQGTRLTVV.

The chain employs TRBV10-2 and TRBJ2-3, with TRBD1 matching 7 bases. The CDR3 contains 14 residues. From germline, CDR1 is WSHSY and CDR2 SAAADI. Trimming cost V 8 bases and J 1 base; bases outside gene matches: 6. CDR3 sequence reads: CASAGGLGTDTQYF. For the CDR3, the DNA is TGCGCCAGCGCAGGGGGTCTTGGCACAGATACGCAGTATTTT.

This clone is a singleton in its sample. V gene TRBV7-2 combines with J gene TRBJ2-1, with 7 bases aligning to TRBD2. Germline CDR1 is SGHTA and CDR2 is FQGNSA. This CDR3 is 16 amino acids long. The ends lost 5 bases at V and 8 bases at J; junction bases unmatched: 15. The CDR3 protein is CASSPGWGGKRDEQFF. The DNA for the CDR3 is TGTGCCAGCAGCCCCGGGTGGGGGGGAAAGAGAGATGAGCAGTTCTTC.

This chain joins TRBV19 and TRBJ2-7; D may be TRBD2 (5 bases). This CDR3 contains 13 residues. Trimming cost V 10 bases and J 7 bases, with 20 bases left between them. Germline lookup yields CDR1 LNHDA and CDR2 SQIVND (reference sequence). CDR3 DNA sequence: TGTGCCACCTCCCCCAGGCAGTCGGGAGAGCAGTACTTC. Amino acids: CATSPRQSGEQYF.

The rearrangement links TRBV5-6 to TRBJ2-3, with D possibly matching TRBD1 (5 bases). This CDR3 has 15 amino acids. V lost 4 bases, J lost 2 bases, and 14 bases lay in between. In germline, CDR1 is SGHDT, CDR2 YYEEEE. CDR3 nucleotide sequence: TGTGCCAGCAGCCGGCTGGACACCTCCACAGATACGCAGTATTTT. Translation gives CASSRLDTSTDTQYF.

This chain links TRBV10-3 with TRBJ2-2, with 8 bases lining up with TRBD2. CDR1 ENHRY and CDR2 SYGVKD come from the germline V gene. V shed 7 bases and J 0 bases; nucleotides not matched to a gene: 4. The CDR3 covers 15 residues. CDR3 sequence: CAINVGGANTGELFF. DNA for the CDR3: TGTGCCATCAATGTCGGGGGGGCGAACACCGGGGAGCTGTTTTTT.

The chain uses TRBV27 and TRBJ2-1; weak D call: TRBD1 (6 bases). The CDR3 is 17 amino acids. The germline CDR1 and CDR2 sequences are MNHEY and SMNVEV (reference sequence). Trimming removed 2 bases from V and 6 bases from J, with 20 bases in between. The CDR3 protein is CASSLDSRPQGINEQFF. The CDR3 DNA reads as TGTGCCAGCAGTTTAGATTCCCGGCCCCAGGGGATCAATGAGCAGTTCTTC.

The J gene is TRBJ1-1, the V gene TRBV30; the D gene is possibly TRBD1 (5 bases). The V gene lost 4 bases and the J gene lost 11 bases, with 20 bases spanning the gap. The CDR3 is 13 amino acids. Germline CDR1 is GTSNPN and CDR2 is SVGIG (reference sequence). The CDR3 DNA follows: TGTGCCTGGACCCTCACCCGGCCCGGGGGGGCTTTCTTT. Protein sequence: CAWTLTRPGGAFF.

This chain uses TRBV29-1 with TRBJ2-3; the match to TRBD2 covers 13 bases. CDR1 SQVTM and CDR2 ANQGSEA come from the germline V gene. The J segment lost 2 bases and the V segment lost 6 bases, leaving 14 bases of the junction unmatched. The CDR3 runs 18 residues. The CDR3 DNA reads TGCAGCGTGGCGAGGGGTACTAGCGGGGGGGCCTTCACAGATACGCAGTATTTT. Amino acids: CSVARGTSGGAFTDTQYF.

The gene calls are TRBV7-3 and TRBJ2-7, with a weak D call TRBD2 (6 bases). Germline CDR1 is SGHTA and CDR2 is FQGTGA. Trimming pared 3 bases from V and 4 bases from J, leaving 13 bases between. The CDR3 length is 14 residues. The CDR3 DNA reads TGTGCCAGCAGCTTTGGGGGGACTGGTTACGAGCAGTACTTC. Its translation is CASSFGGTGYEQYF.

The chain recombines TRBV18 with TRBJ2-5; no clear D gene. The J call may be incorrect, as the DNA end agrees better with TRBJ2-7. The CDR3 spans 14 residues. In germline, CDR1 is KGHSH, CDR2 LQKENI. Here the CDR3 reads CASSPAGHSYEQYF. CDR3 in DNA: TGTGCCAGCTCACCGGCCGGGCACAGCTACGAGCAGTACTTC.

The chain carries TRBV5-4 and TRBJ2-5, with no clear D. Trimming left V 0 bases short and J 0 bases short, with 6 bases between. The CDR3 extends over 14 amino acids. The germline gives CDR1 SGHNT, CDR2 YYREEE (reference sequence). In DNA, the CDR3 is TGTGCCAGCAGCTTGGTTGGGTACCAAGAGACCCAGTACTTC. Amino acid sequence: CASSLVGYQETQYF.

This clone was detected only once. V gene TRBV5-1 combines with J gene TRBJ1-6; 8 bases map to TRBD1. The CDR3 covers 15 residues. CDR1 and CDR2 from the germline V gene are SGHRS and YFSETQ. V was clipped by 2 bases and J by 14 bases; unmatched bases: 12. CDR3 sequence: CASSFGGRGPQTLHF. For the CDR3, the DNA is TGCGCCAGCAGCTTCGGGGGCAGGGGGCCCCAAACCCTCCACTTT.